This T cell receptor beta chain was profiled in a study of long-term antiretroviral therapy in people with HIV. It was version v3.0 of the immunoSEQ assay that was run at survey level. Clones were read by immunoSEQ multiplex PCR, and TCRdb kept only the in-frame ones, dropping some. The table lists about 21,000 clones, roughly 79% of them singletons. Overall study results and limits: Repertoire composition at all time points was dominated by clones that had expanded before ART. Even long-term ART left TRB diversity below transplant donor controls, despite gains. Documentation of ART adherence, viral resistance or therapy changes was absent. All blood samples came from the years 2004 to 2017, possibly under older ART regimens.

Turning to this clone: Antigen: not known.

Trimming took 2 bases from V and 4 from J; bases not matched to a gene: 2. CDR1 SGHVS and CDR2 FNYEAQ come from the germline V gene. This CDR3 comprises 15 residues. This clonotype was sampled from a man aged 45 to 65 with HIV. This sequence joins TRBV7-6 and TRBJ2-2; 9 bases match TRBD1. Sequenced here: unsorted PBMCs, sampled 2.2 years after starting antiretroviral therapy. The CDR3: CASSLTGGVTGELFF. CDR3 DNA sequence: TGTGCCAGCAGCTTAACAGGGGGCGTCACCGGGGAGCTGTTTTTT.